This T cell receptor (beta chain) was identified during a study of beta chain features in type 1 diabetes. Study details: Age, gender and cell yields were similar between patients and healthy donors. Study-wide results and caveats: A moderate, significant TCRB CDR3 shortening appeared in type 1 diabetes across four CD4+ subsets.

Note on this clone: Its target is unknown.

Investigators reverse transcribed all isolated RNA, so they sequenced expressed TCRB transcripts. Some clones are missing from TCRdb's copy, which holds only in-frame ones; the method was immunoSEQ multiplex PCR. Of more than 300,000 clones in the sample, approximately 8% were seen once. The source is a woman aged 18-29 years in good health. Sequenced: central memory CD4+ T cells from blood.

Here the CDR3 reads CASSHGDTEAFF. CDR3 nucleotides: TGTGCCAGCAGTCACGGAGACACTGAAGCTTTCTTT. This chain uses TRBV25-1 with TRBJ1-1, with D unresolved. Trimming removed 5 bases at V and 3 bases at J, with 7 bases between. Germline V gives CDR1 MGHDK, CDR2 SYGVNS. The CDR3 runs 12 residues.